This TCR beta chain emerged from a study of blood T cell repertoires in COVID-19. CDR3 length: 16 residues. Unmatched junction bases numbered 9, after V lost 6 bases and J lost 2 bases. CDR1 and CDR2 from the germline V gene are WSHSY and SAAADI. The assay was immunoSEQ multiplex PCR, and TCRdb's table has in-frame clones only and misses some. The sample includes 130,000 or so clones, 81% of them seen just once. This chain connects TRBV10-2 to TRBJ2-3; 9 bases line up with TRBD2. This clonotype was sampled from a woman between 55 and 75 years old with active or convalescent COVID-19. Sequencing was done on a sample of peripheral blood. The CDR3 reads CASSPLERGVTDTQYF. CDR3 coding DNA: TGCGCCAGCAGCCCCCTGGAGCGGGGGGTCACAGATACGCAGTATTTT.